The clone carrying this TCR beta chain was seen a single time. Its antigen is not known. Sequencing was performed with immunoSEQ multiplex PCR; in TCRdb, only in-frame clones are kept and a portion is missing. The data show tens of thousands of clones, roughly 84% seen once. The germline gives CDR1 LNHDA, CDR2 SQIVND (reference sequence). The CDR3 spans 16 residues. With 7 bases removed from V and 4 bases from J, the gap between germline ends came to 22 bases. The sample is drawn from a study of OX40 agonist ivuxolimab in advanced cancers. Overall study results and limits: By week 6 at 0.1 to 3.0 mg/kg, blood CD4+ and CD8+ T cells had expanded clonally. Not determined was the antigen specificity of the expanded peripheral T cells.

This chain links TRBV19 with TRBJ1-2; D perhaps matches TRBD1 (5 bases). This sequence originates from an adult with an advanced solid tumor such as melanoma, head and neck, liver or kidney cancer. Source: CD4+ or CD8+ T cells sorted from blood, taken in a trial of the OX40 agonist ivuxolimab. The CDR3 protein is CASTRDWGPGPYGYTF. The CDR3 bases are TGTGCCAGTACCCGGGATTGGGGACCGGGACCCTATGGCTACACCTTC.